Given below is one T cell receptor (beta chain) in context. Antigen specificity is unknown. The source of the sample is a study of cytomegalovirus exposure and HLA in healthy donors. General study findings and limits: The majority of CMV-associated TCR beta chains were reported as apparently HLA-restricted in a later analysis. With high specificity and sensitivity, the classifier reportedly diagnosed cytomegalovirus status.

The CDR3 has 16 residues. V was cut by 1 base and J by 3 bases, with 15 bases left in between. Germline lookup yields CDR1 SGHVS and CDR2 FQNEAQ. The PCR used 60 Vbeta and 13 Jbeta primers. Assay: immunoSEQ multiplex PCR; the TCRdb copy retains only in-frame clones and omits some. The sample carries under 110,000 clones, roughly 77% recorded once. This chain joins TRBV7-8 and TRBJ2-5; a possible D gene is TRBD1 (6 bases). Material for sequencing was PBMCs. The sequence was collected from a middle-aged man in good health and CMV-seronegative. The CDR3 spells CASSLDFLGTKETQYF. In DNA form, the CDR3 reads TGTGCCAGCAGCTTAGACTTCCTCGGGACAAAAGAGACCCAGTACTTC.